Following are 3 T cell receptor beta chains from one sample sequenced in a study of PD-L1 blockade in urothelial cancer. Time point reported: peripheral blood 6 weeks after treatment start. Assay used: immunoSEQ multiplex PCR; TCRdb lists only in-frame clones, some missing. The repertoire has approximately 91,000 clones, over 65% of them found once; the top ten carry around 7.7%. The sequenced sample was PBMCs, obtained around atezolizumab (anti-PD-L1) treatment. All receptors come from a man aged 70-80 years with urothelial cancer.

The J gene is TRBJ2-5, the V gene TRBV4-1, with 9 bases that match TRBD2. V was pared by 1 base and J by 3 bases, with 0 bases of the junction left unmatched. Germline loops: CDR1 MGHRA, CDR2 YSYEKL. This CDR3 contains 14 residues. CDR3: CASSQASGEETQYF. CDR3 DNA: TGCGCCAGCAGCCAAGCTAGCGGGGAAGAGACCCAGTACTTC.

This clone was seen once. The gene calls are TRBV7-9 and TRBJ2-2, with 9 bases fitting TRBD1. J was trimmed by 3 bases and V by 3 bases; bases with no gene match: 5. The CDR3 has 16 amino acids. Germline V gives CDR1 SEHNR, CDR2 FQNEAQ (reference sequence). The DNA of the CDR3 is TGTGCCAGCAGCTTCCGGGACAGGGAGTACACCGGGGAGCTGTTTTTT. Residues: CASSFRDREYTGELFF.

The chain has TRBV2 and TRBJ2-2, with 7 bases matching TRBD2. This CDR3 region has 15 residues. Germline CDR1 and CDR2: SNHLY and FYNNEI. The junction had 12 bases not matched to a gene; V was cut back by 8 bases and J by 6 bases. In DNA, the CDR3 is TGTGCCAGCCTAGGGGAGGGGAGCAGGGCCGGGGAGCTGTTTTTT. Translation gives CASLGEGSRAGELFF.